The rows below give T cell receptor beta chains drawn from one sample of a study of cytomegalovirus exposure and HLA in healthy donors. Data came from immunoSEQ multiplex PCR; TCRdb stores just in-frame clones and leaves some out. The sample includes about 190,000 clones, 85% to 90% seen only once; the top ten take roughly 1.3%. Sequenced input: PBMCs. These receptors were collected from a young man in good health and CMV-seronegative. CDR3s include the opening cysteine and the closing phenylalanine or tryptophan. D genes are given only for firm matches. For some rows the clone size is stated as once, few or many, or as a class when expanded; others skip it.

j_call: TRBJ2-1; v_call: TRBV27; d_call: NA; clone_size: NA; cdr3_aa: CASSLGNFEQFF; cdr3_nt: TGTGCCAGCAGTTTAGGTAACTTTGAGCAGTTCTTC
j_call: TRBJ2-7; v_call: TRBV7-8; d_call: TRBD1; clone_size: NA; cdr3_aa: CASSHIRTGIEQYF; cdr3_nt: TGTGCCAGCAGCCACATCCGGACAGGGATCGAGCAGTACTTC
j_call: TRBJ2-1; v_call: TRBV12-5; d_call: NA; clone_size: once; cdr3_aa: CASGSPNEQFF; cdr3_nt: TGTGCTAGTGGTTCCCCGAATGAGCAGTTCTTC
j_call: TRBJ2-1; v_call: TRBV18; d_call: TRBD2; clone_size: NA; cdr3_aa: CASSPPSSGGANGEQFF; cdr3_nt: TGTGCCAGCTCACCACCGTCTAGCGGGGGGGCCAACGGTGAGCAGTTCTTC
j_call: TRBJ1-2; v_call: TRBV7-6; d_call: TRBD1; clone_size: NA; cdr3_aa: CASSSGRDRANYGYTF; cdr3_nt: TGTGCCAGCAGCTCTGGAAGGGACAGAGCTAACTATGGCTACACCTTC
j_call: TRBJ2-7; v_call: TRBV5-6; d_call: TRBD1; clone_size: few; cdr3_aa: CASSRTGSIEQYF; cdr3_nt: TGTGCCAGCAGCAGGACAGGCTCCATCGAGCAGTACTTC
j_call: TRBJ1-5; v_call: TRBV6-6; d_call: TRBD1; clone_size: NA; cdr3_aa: CASSLEQGVGNQPQHF; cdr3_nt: TGTGCCAGCAGTTTAGAACAGGGGGTGGGCAATCAGCCCCAGCATTTT
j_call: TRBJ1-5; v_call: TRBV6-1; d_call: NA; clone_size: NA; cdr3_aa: CASRDQVYSNQPQHF; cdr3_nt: TGTGCCAGCAGGGATCAGGTATATAGCAATCAGCCCCAGCATTTT
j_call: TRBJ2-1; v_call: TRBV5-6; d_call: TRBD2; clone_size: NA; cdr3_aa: CASKLAGGPHEQFF; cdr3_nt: TGTGCCAGCAAATTAGCGGGGGGGCCACATGAGCAGTTCTTC
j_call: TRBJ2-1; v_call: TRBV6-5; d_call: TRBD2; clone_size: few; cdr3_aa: CASRSGTSGYNEQFF; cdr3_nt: TGTGCCAGCAGGTCCGGGACTAGCGGCTACAATGAGCAGTTCTTC
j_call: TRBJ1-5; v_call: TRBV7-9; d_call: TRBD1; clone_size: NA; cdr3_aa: CASSGTGEPQHF; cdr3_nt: TGTGCCAGCAGTGGGACAGGGGAGCCCCAGCATTTT
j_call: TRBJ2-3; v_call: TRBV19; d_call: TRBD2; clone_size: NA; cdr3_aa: CASSSGLAGGPIGTDTQYF; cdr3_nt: TGTGCCAGTAGTTCCGGACTAGCGGGAGGGCCTATTGGGACAGATACGCAGTATTTT
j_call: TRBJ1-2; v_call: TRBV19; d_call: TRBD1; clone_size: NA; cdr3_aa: CASTFGTGGPYGYTF; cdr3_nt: TGTGCCAGTACCTTCGGGACAGGGGGCCCCTATGGCTACACCTTC
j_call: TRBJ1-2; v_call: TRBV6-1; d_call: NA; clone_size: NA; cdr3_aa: CASSEATGWSDYGYTF; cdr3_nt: TGTGCCAGCAGTGAAGCGACAGGATGGAGTGACTATGGCTACACCTTC
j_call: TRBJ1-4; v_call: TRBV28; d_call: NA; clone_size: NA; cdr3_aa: CASSLTGLNEKLFF; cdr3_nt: TGTGCCAGCAGTTTGACAGGACTTAATGAAAAACTGTTTTTT
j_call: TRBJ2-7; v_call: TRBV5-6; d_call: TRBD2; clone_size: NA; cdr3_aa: CASSFFPGPTSGSYEQYF; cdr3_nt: TGTGCCAGCAGCTTTTTTCCGGGACCGACTAGCGGCTCCTACGAGCAGTACTTC
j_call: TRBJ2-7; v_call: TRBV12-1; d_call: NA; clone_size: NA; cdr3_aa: CASSSKLAGQSSYEQYF; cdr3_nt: TGTGCCAGCAGCAGCAAGCTAGCGGGACAGAGCTCCTACGAGCAGTACTTC
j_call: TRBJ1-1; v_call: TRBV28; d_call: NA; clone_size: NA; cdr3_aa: CASRLTGGTEAFF; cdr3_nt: TGTGCCAGCAGATTAACCGGCGGCACTGAAGCTTTCTTT
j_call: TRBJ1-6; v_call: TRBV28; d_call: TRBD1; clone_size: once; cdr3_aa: CASSVGQLNSPLHF; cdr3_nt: TGTGCCAGCAGCGTGGGACAGTTAAATTCACCCCTCCACTTT
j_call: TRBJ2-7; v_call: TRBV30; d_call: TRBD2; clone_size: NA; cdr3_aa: CATVTSGHYEQYF; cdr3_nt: TGTGCTACTGTGACTAGCGGCCACTACGAGCAGTACTTC
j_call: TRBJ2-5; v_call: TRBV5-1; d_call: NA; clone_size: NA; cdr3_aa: CASSRFDTGYGETQYF; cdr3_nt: TGCGCCAGCAGCAGATTCGACACAGGGTATGGGGAGACCCAGTACTTC
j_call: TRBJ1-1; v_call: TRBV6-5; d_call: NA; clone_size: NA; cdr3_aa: CASSYSRGNTEAFF; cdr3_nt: TGTGCCAGCAGTTACTCTCGGGGGAACACTGAAGCTTTCTTT
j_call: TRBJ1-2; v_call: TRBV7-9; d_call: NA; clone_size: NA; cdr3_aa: CASSLDRGYHYGYTF; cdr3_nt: TGTGCCAGCAGCTTAGATAGGGGGTACCACTATGGCTACACCTTC
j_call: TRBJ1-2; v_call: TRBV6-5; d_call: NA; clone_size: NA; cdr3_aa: CASSYGSGLHGYTF; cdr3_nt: TGTGCCAGCAGTTACGGCAGCGGGCTTCATGGCTACACCTTC
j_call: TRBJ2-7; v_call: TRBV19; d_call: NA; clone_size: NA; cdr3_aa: CASSIGAPSYEQYF; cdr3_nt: TGTGCCAGTAGTATTGGGGCCCCCTCCTACGAGCAGTACTTC
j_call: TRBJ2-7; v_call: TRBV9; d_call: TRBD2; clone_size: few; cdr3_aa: CASSVGVRGGGSSYEQYF; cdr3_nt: TGTGCCAGCAGCGTAGGGGTCCGGGGCGGGGGGAGCTCCTACGAGCAGTACTTC
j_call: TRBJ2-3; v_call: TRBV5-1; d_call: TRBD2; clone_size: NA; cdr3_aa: CASSLGLAGSASTDTQYF; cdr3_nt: TGCGCCAGCAGCTTGGGACTAGCGGGATCCGCTAGCACAGATACGCAGTATTTT
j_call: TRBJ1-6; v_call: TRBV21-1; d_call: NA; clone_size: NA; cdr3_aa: CASSKGLTEYTSSYNSPLHF; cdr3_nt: TGTGCCAGCAGCAAAGGACTAACAGAGTATACAAGCTCCTATAATTCACCCCTCCACTTT
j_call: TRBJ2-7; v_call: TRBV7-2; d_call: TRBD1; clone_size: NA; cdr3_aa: CASSLAGTGLYYEQYF; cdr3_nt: TGTGCCAGCAGCTTAGCGGGGACAGGGCTATACTACGAGCAGTACTTC
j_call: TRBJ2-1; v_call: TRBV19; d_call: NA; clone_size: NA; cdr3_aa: CASSIVGRVRGEQFF; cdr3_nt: TGTGCCAGTAGTATAGTAGGGCGAGTCCGGGGTGAGCAGTTCTTC
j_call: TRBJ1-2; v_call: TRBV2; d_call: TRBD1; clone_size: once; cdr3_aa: CASSQPTGGADYGYTF; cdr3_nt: TGTGCCAGCAGCCAACCCACAGGGGGCGCCGACTATGGCTACACCTTC
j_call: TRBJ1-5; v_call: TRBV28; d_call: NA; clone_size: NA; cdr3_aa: CASSPYREGGGPQHF; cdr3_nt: TGTGCCAGCAGTCCCTACAGGGAGGGGGGAGGGCCCCAGCATTTT
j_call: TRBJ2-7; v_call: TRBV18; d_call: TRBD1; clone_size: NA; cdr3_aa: CASSPFEWTGGSYEQYF; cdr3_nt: TGTGCCAGCTCACCATTTGAGTGGACAGGGGGCTCCTACGAGCAGTACTTC
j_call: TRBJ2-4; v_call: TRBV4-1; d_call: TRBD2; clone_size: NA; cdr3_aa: CASSQVLAGAKNSQYF; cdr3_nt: TGCGCCAGCAGCCAAGTACTAGCGGGGGCCAAAAACAGTCAGTACTTC
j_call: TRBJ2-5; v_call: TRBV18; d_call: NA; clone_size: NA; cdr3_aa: CASSPSGETQYF; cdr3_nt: TGTGCCAGCTCACCATCGGGGGAGACCCAGTACTTC
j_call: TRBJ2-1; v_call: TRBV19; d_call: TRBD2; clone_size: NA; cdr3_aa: CASSIGGGLADNEQFF; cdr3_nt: TGTGCCAGTAGTATCGGGGGGGGACTAGCGGACAATGAGCAGTTCTTC
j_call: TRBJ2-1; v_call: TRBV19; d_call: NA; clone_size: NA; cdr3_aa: CASSSAWTTYNEQFF; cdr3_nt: TGTGCCAGTAGTTCGGCTTGGACTACCTACAATGAGCAGTTCTTC
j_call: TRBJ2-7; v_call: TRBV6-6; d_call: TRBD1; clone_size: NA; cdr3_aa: CASSITGVEQYF; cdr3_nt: TGTGCCAGCAGTATTACAGGGGTCGAGCAGTACTTC
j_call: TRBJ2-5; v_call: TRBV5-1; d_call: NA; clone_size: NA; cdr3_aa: CASSLGLAQETQYF; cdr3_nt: TGCGCCAGCAGCTTGGGGCTAGCGCAAGAGACCCAGTACTTC
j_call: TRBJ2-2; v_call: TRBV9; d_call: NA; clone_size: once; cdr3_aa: CASSGTVVRTGELFF; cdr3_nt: TGTGCCAGCAGCGGGACAGTAGTACGAACCGGGGAGCTGTTTTTT
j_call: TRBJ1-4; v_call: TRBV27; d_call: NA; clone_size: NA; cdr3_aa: CASSLSRQRNEKLFF; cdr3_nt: TGTGCCAGCAGTTTATCCCGACAGCGTAATGAAAAACTGTTTTTT